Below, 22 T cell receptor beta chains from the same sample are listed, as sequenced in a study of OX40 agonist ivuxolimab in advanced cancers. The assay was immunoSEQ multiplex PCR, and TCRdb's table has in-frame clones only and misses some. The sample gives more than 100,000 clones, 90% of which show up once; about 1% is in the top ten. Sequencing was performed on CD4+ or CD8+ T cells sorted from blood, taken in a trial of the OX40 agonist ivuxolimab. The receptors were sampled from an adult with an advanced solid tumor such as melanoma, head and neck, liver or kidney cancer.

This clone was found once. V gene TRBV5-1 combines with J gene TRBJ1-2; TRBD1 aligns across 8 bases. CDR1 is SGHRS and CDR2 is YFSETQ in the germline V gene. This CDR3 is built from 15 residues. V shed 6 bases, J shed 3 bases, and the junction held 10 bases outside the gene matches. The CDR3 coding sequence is TGCGCCAGCACCGTAACAGGGGGGCTGGACTATGGCTACACCTTC. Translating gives CASTVTGGLDYGYTF.

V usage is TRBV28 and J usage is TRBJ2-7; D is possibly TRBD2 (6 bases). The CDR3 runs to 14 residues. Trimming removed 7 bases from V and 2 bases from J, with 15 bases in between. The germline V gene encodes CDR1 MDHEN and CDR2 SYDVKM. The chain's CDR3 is CASTLGDLPYEQYF. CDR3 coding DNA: TGTGCCAGCACTCTAGGGGACTTACCCTACGAGCAGTACTTC.

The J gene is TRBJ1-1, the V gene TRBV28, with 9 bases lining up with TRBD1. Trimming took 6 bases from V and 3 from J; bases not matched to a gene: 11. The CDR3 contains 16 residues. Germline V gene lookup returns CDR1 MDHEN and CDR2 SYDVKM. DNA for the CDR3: TGTGCCAGCAGATCGAGGGGGACAGGGATCCACACTGAAGCTTTCTTT. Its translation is CASRSRGTGIHTEAFF.

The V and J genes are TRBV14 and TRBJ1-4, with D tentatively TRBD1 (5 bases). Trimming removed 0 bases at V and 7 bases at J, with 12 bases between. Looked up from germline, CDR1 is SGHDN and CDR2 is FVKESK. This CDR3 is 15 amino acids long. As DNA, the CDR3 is TGTGCCAGCAGCCAAGAAGAGGGGCGCGGTGAAAAACTGTTTTTT. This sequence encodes CASSQEEGRGEKLFF.

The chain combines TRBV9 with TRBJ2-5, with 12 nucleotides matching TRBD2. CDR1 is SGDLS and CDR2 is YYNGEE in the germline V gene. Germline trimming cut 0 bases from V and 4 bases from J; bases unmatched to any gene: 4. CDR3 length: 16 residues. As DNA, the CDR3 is TGTGCCAGCAGCGTAGAACTAGCGGGAGGAACAGAGACCCAGTACTTC. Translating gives CASSVELAGGTETQYF.

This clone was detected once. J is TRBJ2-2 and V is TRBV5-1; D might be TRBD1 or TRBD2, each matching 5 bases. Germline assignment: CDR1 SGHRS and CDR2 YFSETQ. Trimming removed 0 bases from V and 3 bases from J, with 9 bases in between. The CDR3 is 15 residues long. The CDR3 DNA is TGCGCCAGCAGCTTGGGAGGGACGGACACCGGGGAGCTGTTTTTT. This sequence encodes CASSLGGTDTGELFF.

This CDR3 is CASSESSASSYEQYF. CDR3 in DNA: TGTGCCAGCAGTGAGTCGAGCGCCAGCTCCTACGAGCAGTACTTC. This sequence joins TRBV6-1 and TRBJ2-7; D ambiguous. V gave up 3 bases and J gave up 0 bases, with 12 bases separating them. The CDR3 runs 15 residues. Germline loops: CDR1 MNHNS, CDR2 SASEGT.

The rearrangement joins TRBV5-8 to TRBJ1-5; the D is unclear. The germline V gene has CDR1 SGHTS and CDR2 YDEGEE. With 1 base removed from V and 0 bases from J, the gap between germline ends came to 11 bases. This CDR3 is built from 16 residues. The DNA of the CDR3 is TGTGCCAGCAGCTTGTATTCTGCCCATAGCAATCAGCCCCAGCATTTT. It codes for CASSLYSAHSNQPQHF.

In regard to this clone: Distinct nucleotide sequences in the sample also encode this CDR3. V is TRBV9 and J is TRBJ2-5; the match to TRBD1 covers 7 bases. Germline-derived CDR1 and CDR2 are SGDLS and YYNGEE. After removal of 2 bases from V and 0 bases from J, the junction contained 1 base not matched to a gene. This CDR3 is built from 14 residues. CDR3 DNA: TGTGCCAGCAGCGTTGGACAGGACCAAGAGACCCAGTACTTC. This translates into CASSVGQDQETQYF. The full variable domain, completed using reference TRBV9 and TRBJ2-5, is DSGVTQTPKHLITATGQRVTLRCSPRSGDLSVYWYQQSLDQGLQFLIQYYNGEERAKGNILERFSAQQFPDLHSELNLSSLELGDSALYFCASSVGQDQETQYFGPGTRLLVL.

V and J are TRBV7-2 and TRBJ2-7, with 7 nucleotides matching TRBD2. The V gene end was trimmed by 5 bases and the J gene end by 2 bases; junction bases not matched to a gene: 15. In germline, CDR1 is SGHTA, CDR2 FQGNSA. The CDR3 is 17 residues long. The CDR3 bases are TGTGCCAGCAGCCCGTACGAAGCCCGACTAGCCCCCTACGAGCAGTACTTC. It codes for CASSPYEARLAPYEQYF.

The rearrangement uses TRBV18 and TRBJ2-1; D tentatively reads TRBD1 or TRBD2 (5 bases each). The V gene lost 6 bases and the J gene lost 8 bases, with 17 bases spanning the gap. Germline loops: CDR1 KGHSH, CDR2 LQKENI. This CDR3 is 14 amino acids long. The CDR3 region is CASSLGTTQDEQFF. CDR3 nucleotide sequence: TGTGCCAGCTCCCTCGGGACCACACAAGATGAGCAGTTCTTC. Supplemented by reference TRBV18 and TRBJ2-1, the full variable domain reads NAGVMQNPRHLVRRRGQEARLRCSPMKGHSHVYWYRQLPEEGLKFMVYLQKENIIDESGMPKERFSAEFPKEGPSILRIQQVVRGDSAAYFCASSLGTTQDEQFFGPGTRLTVL.

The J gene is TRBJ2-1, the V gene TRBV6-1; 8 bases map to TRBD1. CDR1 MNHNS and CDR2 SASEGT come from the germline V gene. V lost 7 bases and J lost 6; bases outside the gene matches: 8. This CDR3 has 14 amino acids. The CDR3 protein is CASTGQGAGNEQFF. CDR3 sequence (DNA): TGTGCCAGCACCGGACAGGGTGCCGGCAATGAGCAGTTCTTC.

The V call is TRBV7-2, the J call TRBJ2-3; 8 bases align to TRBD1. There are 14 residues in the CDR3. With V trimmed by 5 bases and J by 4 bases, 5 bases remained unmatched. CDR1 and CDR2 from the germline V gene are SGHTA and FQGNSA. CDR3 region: CASSTGGWADTQYF. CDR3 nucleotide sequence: TGTGCCAGCAGCACAGGGGGATGGGCAGATACGCAGTATTTT.

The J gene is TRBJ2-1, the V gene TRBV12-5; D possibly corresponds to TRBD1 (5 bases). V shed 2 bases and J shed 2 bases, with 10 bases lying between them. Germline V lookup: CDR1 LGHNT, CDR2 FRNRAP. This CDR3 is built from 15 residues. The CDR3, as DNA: TGTGCTAGTGGTTTGAGTCCGGACACCTACAATGAGCAGTTCTTC. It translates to CASGLSPDTYNEQFF.

The CDR3 spells CASRTGQGANTIYF. The CDR3 DNA reads as TGTGCCAGCAGGACGGGACAGGGGGCGAACACCATATATTTT. The chain carries TRBV28 and TRBJ1-3; TRBD1 matches at 12 bases. Germline V lookup: CDR1 MDHEN, CDR2 SYDVKM. This CDR3 comprises 14 residues. Trimming cost V 6 bases and J 7 bases; bases outside gene matches: 4.

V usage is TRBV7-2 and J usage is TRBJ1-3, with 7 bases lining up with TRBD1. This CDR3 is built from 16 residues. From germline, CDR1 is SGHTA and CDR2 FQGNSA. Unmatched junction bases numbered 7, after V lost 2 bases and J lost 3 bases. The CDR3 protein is CASSLLPGQFGNTIYF. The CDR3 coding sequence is TGTGCCAGCAGCTTACTACCGGGACAGTTTGGAAACACCATATATTTT.

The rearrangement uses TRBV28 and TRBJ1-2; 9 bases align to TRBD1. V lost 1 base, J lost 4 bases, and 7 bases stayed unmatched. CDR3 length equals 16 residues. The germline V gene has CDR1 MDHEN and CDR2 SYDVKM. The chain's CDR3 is CASSLSGTGRLYGYTF. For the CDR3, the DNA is TGTGCCAGCAGTTTATCAGGGACAGGGAGACTCTATGGCTACACCTTC.

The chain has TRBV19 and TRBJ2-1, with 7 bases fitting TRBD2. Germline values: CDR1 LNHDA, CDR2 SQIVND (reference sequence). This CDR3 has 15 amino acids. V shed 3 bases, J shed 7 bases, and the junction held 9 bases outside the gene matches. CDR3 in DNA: TGTGCCAGTAGTATGAGCGGGATCACGGGGAATGAGCAGTTCTTC. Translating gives CASSMSGITGNEQFF.

The CDR3 loop is CASSIPGRGQYGYTF. CDR3 nucleotides: TGTGCCAGTAGTATTCCCGGCAGGGGGCAATATGGCTACACCTTC. This rearrangement joins TRBV19 to TRBJ1-2; 8 bases line up with TRBD1. The CDR3 loop spans 15 amino acids. With 3 bases clipped from V and 5 bases from J, the junction kept 8 bases outside the gene matches. CDR1 and CDR2 (germline): LNHDA, SQIVND (reference sequence).

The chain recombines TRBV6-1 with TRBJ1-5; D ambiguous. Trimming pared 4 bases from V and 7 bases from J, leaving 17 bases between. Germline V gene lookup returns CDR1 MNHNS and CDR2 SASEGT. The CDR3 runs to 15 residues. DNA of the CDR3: TGTGCCAGCAGTGCGATTTTGGGCCTCTCGCAGCCCCAGCATTTT. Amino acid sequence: CASSAILGLSQPQHF.

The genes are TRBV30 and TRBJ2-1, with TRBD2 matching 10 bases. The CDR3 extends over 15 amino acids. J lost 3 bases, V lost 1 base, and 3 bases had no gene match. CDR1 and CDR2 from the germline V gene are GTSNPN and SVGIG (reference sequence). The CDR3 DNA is TGTGCCTGGAGTGGGCTAGCGGGAGACTACAATGAGCAGTTCTTC. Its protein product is CAWSGLAGDYNEQFF. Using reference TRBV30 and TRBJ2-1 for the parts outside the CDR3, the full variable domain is SQTIHQWPATLVQPVGSPLSLECTVEGTSNPNLYWYRQAAGRGLQLLFYSVGIGQISSEVPQNLSASRPQDRQFILSSKKLLLSDSGFYLCAWSGLAGDYNEQFFGPGTRLTVL.

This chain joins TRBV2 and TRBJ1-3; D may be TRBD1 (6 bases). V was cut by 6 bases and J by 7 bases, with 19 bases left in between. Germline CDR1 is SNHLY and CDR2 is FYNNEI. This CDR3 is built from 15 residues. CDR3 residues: CASSETGYGWNTIYF. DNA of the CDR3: TGTGCCAGCAGCGAAACAGGGTATGGATGGAACACCATATATTTT.